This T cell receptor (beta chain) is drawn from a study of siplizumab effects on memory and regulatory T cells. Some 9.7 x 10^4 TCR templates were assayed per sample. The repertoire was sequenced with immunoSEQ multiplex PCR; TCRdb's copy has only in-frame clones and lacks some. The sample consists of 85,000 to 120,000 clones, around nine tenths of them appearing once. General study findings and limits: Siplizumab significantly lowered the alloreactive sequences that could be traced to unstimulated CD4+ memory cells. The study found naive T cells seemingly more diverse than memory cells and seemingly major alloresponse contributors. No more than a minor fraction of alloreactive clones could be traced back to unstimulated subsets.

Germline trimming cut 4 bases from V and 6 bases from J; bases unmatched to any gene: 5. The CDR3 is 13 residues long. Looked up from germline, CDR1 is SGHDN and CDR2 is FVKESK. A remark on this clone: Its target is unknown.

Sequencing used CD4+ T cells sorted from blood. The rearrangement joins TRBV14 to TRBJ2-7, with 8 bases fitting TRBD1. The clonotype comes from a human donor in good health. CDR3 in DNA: TGTGCCAGCAGCCCGGACAGGGTAAGCGAGCAGTACTTC. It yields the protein CASSPDRVSEQYF.